What follows are 20 T cell receptor beta chains derived from one specimen sequenced in a study of T cell responses to AZD1222 COVID-19 vaccine. Sequenced by immunoSEQ multiplex PCR; TCRdb stores in-frame clones only, minus some. The sample lists 95,000 to 110,000 clones; over 90% were seen once. Specimen: peripheral blood, collected on day 0 of AZD1222 vaccination. These receptors were obtained from an adult in good health.

The chain employs TRBV28 and TRBJ2-2; 9 bases align to TRBD1. CDR3 length: 14 residues. The ends lost 6 bases at V and 6 bases at J; junction bases unmatched: 5. The germline gives CDR1 MDHEN, CDR2 SYDVKM. The CDR3 loop is CASSGTGRPGELFF. The CDR3 bases are TGTGCCAGCAGCGGGACAGGGCGACCCGGGGAGCTGTTTTTT.

This chain joins TRBV12-2 and TRBJ1-1. TRBV12-2 is assigned pseudogene status. The CDR3 totals 12 residues. As DNA, the CDR3 is TGTGCAAGTCGCTTAGCGAGAAATGAAGCTTTCTTT. Protein product: CASRLARNEAFF.

The gene calls are TRBV20-1 and TRBJ2-5, with D uncertain. The CDR3 contains 11 residues. CDR1 is DFQATT and CDR2 is SNEGSKA in the germline V gene (reference sequence). The V and J ends lost 3 bases and 4 bases respectively, with 6 bases between them. The CDR3 loop reads CSASTPETQYF. The DNA for the CDR3 is TGCAGTGCTAGCACTCCAGAGACCCAGTACTTC.

The chain employs TRBV6-9 and TRBJ2-7; D is tentatively TRBD1 or TRBD2 (7 bases each). The length of the CDR3 is 16 residues. V was pared by 5 bases and J by 7 bases, with 24 bases between. CDR1 is MNHGY, CDR2 SVAAGI, per germline. CDR3 residues: CASSRWKQGGSGEQYF. Here the CDR3 DNA reads TGTGCCAGCAGTAGATGGAAGCAGGGGGGGTCGGGGGAGCAGTACTTC.

The CDR3 DNA sequence: TGTGCCAGTAGTAGTTCAGGGCTGAATAGCAATCAGCCCCAGCATTTT. Translated, it gives CASSSSGLNSNQPQHF. The chain employs TRBV19 and TRBJ1-5, with D perhaps TRBD1 (5 bases). Trimming took 4 bases from V and 0 from J, leaving 13 bases between them. This CDR3 has 16 residues. Per germline, CDR1 LNHDA and CDR2 SQIVND (reference sequence).

The gene calls are TRBV4-2 and TRBJ1-6, with no clear D. V was pared by 4 bases and J by 6 bases, with 4 bases between. Germline CDR1 reads LGHNA; CDR2 reads YNFKEQ. CDR3 length: 12 residues. CDR3: CASSPFNSPLHF. The DNA for the CDR3 is TGTGCCAGCAGCCCTTTTAATTCACCCCTCCACTTT.

This chain connects TRBV6-2 or TRBV6-3 to TRBJ2-1; 13 positions agree with TRBD2. This CDR3 region has 19 residues. Per the germline V gene, CDR1 is MNHEY and CDR2 is SVGEGT. The trim removed 3 bases at V and 8 bases at J, leaving 16 bases unmatched. The CDR3 is CASSYPLLRTSGRSYEQFF. DNA of the CDR3: TGTGCCAGCAGTTATCCCCTACTCCGGACTAGCGGGAGATCATATGAGCAGTTCTTC.

This clone has a single count. The genes are TRBV6-2 or TRBV6-3 and TRBJ2-5, with no clear D. The CDR3 runs 12 residues. V lost 5 bases, J lost 5 bases, and 9 bases lay in between. Germline assignment: CDR1 MNHEY and CDR2 SVGEGT. CDR3 residues: CASSPNLETQYF. CDR3 bases: TGTGCCAGCAGTCCAAATCTGGAGACCCAGTACTTC.

This clone was observed a single time. This chain connects TRBV6-5 to TRBJ1-1; D unclear. The V end was cut by 6 bases, the J end by 1 base, with 12 bases between. Germline V gene sequence: CDR1 MNHEY, CDR2 SVGAGI. The CDR3 spans 14 residues. CDR3 sequence reads: CASRAPGRNTEAFF. For the CDR3, the DNA is TGTGCCAGCAGAGCCCCGGGGAGGAACACTGAAGCTTTCTTT.

This clone came up a few times. The chain carries TRBV6-5 and TRBJ1-1, with 7 bases matching TRBD1. Germline-derived CDR1 and CDR2 are MNHEY and SVGAGI. The CDR3 loop spans 14 amino acids. Losses at the gene ends were 6 bases for V and 1 base for J; bases not matched to a gene: 5. The chain's CDR3 is CASSPGQTNTEAFF. CDR3 nucleotide sequence: TGTGCCAGCAGCCCGGGACAGACGAACACTGAAGCTTTCTTT.

The CDR3 coding sequence is TGCAGCGGGGTTGCTAGCGGGGTGAACACCGGGGAGCTGTTTTTT. It specifies CSGVASGVNTGELFF. The chain employs TRBV29-1 and TRBJ2-2; 9 bases agree with TRBD2. This CDR3 spans 15 amino acids. J gave up 1 base and V 7 bases, and 7 bases lay outside the gene matches. Germline V gene data show CDR1 as SQVTM and CDR2 as ANQGSEA.

Here the CDR3 reads CASSATSGIEQYF. The CDR3 bases are TGCGCCAGCAGCGCTACTAGCGGGATCGAGCAGTACTTC. The V gene is TRBV5-1, the J gene TRBJ2-7; 10 bases agree with TRBD2. The CDR3 has 13 residues. V was clipped by 4 bases and J by 6 bases; unmatched bases: 4. The germline gives CDR1 SGHRS, CDR2 YFSETQ. Full variable domain (rest looked up from reference TRBV5-1 and TRBJ2-7): KAGVTQTPRYLIKTRGQQVTLSCSPISGHRSVSWYQQTPGQGLQFLFEYFSETQRNKGNFPGRFSGRQFSNSRSEMNVSTLELGDSALYLCASSATSGIEQYFGPGTRLTVT.

This clone came up once. The V gene is TRBV7-2, the J gene TRBJ2-7; 7 bases match TRBD2. The germline gives CDR1 SGHTA, CDR2 FQGNSA. The CDR3 is 12 amino acids. V shed 4 bases, J shed 10 bases, and the junction held 7 bases outside the gene matches. CDR3 amino acids: CASSSPGLIQYF. As DNA, the CDR3 is TGTGCCAGCAGCTCGCCGGGACTAATACAGTACTTC.

The rearrangement uses TRBV2 and TRBJ1-3; TRBD1 is a possible D gene (5 bases). Germline CDR1 reads SNHLY; CDR2 reads FYNNEI. The V end was cut by 5 bases, the J end by 3 bases, with 11 bases between. The CDR3 covers 14 residues. CDR3 loop: CASSSQGFGNTIYF. The CDR3 nucleotides are TGTGCCAGCAGTAGTCAGGGTTTTGGAAACACCATATATTTT.

This chain links TRBV10-1 with TRBJ2-1; 8 bases agree with TRBD2. The V and J ends lost 3 bases and 1 base, in that order; junction bases with no gene match: 2. Germline CDR1 and CDR2: WNHNN and SYGVQD (reference sequence). The CDR3 sequence is 15 residues long. CDR3 nucleotide sequence: TGCGCCAGCAGTGACTCTAGCGGGTCCTACAATGAGCAGTTCTTC. Translation gives CASSDSSGSYNEQFF.

V is TRBV19 and J is TRBJ1-2; 8 nucleotides line up with TRBD1. The CDR3 totals 14 residues. Germline V gene lookup returns CDR1 LNHDA and CDR2 SQIVND (reference sequence). V lost 3 bases to trimming and J lost 8 bases; unmatched junction nucleotides: 8. Written as DNA, the CDR3 is TGTGCCAGTAGTATTGTGGGGACAGGTATCGGCTACACCTTC. It encodes CASSIVGTGIGYTF.

J is TRBJ1-1 and V is TRBV4-1; a weak D match, TRBD1 (5 bases). Trimming took off 1 base at V and 1 base at J, with 16 bases between the two ends. Germline-derived CDR1 and CDR2 are MGHRA and YSYEKL. CDR3 length: 17 residues. The CDR3 protein is CASSQGPGQARNTEAFF. In DNA form, the CDR3 reads TGCGCCAGCAGCCAAGGCCCAGGGCAGGCCAGGAACACTGAAGCTTTCTTT.

The V gene is TRBV11-3, the J gene TRBJ2-3; 10 nucleotides align to TRBD2. In germline, CDR1 is SGHNT, CDR2 YENEEA. Trimming took 5 bases from V and 4 from J; bases not matched to a gene: 3. CDR3 length: 14 residues. The CDR3 coding sequence is TGTGCCAGCAGCCCTGGGACTAGCGCAGATACGCAGTATTTT. Translated, it gives CASSPGTSADTQYF.

V gene TRBV28 combines with J gene TRBJ1-1; unclear D gene. Between the trimmed V and J ends, which lost 5 bases and 4 bases, there was a span of 20 bases. The CDR3 sequence is 16 residues long. In germline, CDR1 is MDHEN, CDR2 SYDVKM. CDR3 nucleotides: TGTGCCAGCAGTGTACCCGCTACCCTCTGGACCACTGAAGCTTTCTTT. Translation gives CASSVPATLWTTEAFF.

The rearrangement joins TRBV6-5 to TRBJ2-1; D is ambiguous. V dropped 0 bases and J dropped 7 bases, with 16 bases sitting between them. The length of the CDR3 is 16 residues. Germline lookup yields CDR1 MNHEY and CDR2 SVGAGI. The DNA of the CDR3 is TGTGCCAGCAGTTACTCGAATTACCCCCCCGGGAATGAGCAGTTCTTC. Amino acid sequence: CASSYSNYPPGNEQFF.